This is a list of T cell receptor beta chains from one sample in a study of blood T cell repertoires in COVID-19. Repertoires were generated with immunoSEQ multiplex PCR, while TCRdb's copy carries only in-frame clones and drops some. The table shows more than 300,000 clones, with about 85% occurring only once. The sample comprised PBMCs or T cells enriched from blood (not recorded which). The receptors were sampled from a woman between 25 and 40 years old who had recovered from COVID-19. The CDR3 runs from the conserved cysteine through the conserved F or W. The D gene is left open where the match is weak. Size is omitted from some rows. Given values are once, few, many or a class for expanded clones.

j_call: TRBJ1-2
d_call: TRBD1
v_call: TRBV5-1
clone_size: .
cdr3_nt: TGCGCCAGCAGCTGGGGGTCCACTCAGGGGGGTAACTATGGCTACACCTTC
cdr3_aa: CASSWGSTQGGNYGYTF

j_call: TRBJ1-1
d_call: .
v_call: TRBV9
clone_size: few
cdr3_nt: TGTGCCAGCAGCGTAGAAGAGGGAGAGGGCCCTGGGGACACTGAAGCTTTCTTT
cdr3_aa: CASSVEEGEGPGDTEAFF

j_call: TRBJ2-2
d_call: .
v_call: TRBV3-1/TRBV3-2
clone_size: .
cdr3_nt: TGTGCCAGCAGCCAAGGCGTCAGGGGCACCACCGGGGAGCTGTTTTTT
cdr3_aa: CASSQGVRGTTGELFF

j_call: TRBJ2-5
d_call: TRBD2
v_call: TRBV5-4
clone_size: .
cdr3_nt: TGTGCCAGCAGCTTGTTGGGGGGGGGAGAGACCCAGTACTTC
cdr3_aa: CASSLLGGGETQYF

j_call: TRBJ1-2
d_call: TRBD1
v_call: TRBV4-1
clone_size: .
cdr3_nt: TGCGCCAGCAACCCAAGGGGGCAGGGGGCCGTTGGCTATGGCTACACCTTC
cdr3_aa: CASNPRGQGAVGYGYTF

j_call: TRBJ2-5
d_call: .
v_call: TRBV11-2
clone_size: .
cdr3_nt: TGTGCCAGCAGCTCGCTGGACTGGGACCAAGAGACCCAGTACTTC
cdr3_aa: CASSSLDWDQETQYF

j_call: TRBJ1-2
d_call: .
v_call: TRBV9
clone_size: once
cdr3_nt: TGTGCCAGCAGCGTATCGGCAGGGATGAGTGCGGGCTACACCTTC
cdr3_aa: CASSVSAGMSAGYTF

j_call: TRBJ1-3
d_call: .
v_call: TRBV14
clone_size: .
cdr3_nt: TGTGCCAGCAGCCAAGTGGCTCCATTAACTGGAAACACCATATATTTT
cdr3_aa: CASSQVAPLTGNTIYF

j_call: TRBJ1-2
d_call: TRBD1
v_call: TRBV2
clone_size: .
cdr3_nt: TGTGCCAGCAGTGGCCGGCGGACAGGGGGCAGCTATGGCTACACCTTC
cdr3_aa: CASSGRRTGGSYGYTF

j_call: TRBJ2-3
d_call: .
v_call: TRBV7-3
clone_size: few
cdr3_nt: TGTGCCAGCAGCTGGGGCAGCACAGATACGCAGTATTTT
cdr3_aa: CASSWGSTDTQYF

j_call: TRBJ2-1
d_call: TRBD2
v_call: TRBV3-1/TRBV3-2
clone_size: .
cdr3_nt: TGTGCCAGCAGCCTTAGCGGGGGGGCGAGTAATGAGCAGTTCTTC
cdr3_aa: CASSLSGGASNEQFF

j_call: TRBJ1-1
d_call: .
v_call: TRBV21-1
clone_size: .
cdr3_nt: TGTGCCAGCAGCCATACCCCAACTTGGACAGCGAAGAGTACTGAAGCTTTCTTT
cdr3_aa: CASSHTPTWTAKSTEAFF

j_call: TRBJ1-5
d_call: .
v_call: TRBV6-5
clone_size: .
cdr3_nt: TGTGCCAGCAGTTACTCGAGGCAGGGCATTACGCCCCAGCATTTT
cdr3_aa: CASSYSRQGITPQHF

j_call: TRBJ1-1
d_call: TRBD1
v_call: TRBV6-4
clone_size: .
cdr3_nt: TGTGCCAGCAGTCCGGGACAGGGGGAGACTTTCTTT
cdr3_aa: CASSPGQGETFF

j_call: TRBJ2-1
d_call: .
v_call: TRBV3-1/TRBV3-2
clone_size: .
cdr3_nt: TGTGCCAGCAGCCAATACGGGGGGCTCAATGAGCAGTTCTTC
cdr3_aa: CASSQYGGLNEQFF

j_call: TRBJ1-2
d_call: .
v_call: TRBV30
clone_size: .
cdr3_nt: TGTGCCTGGACCCCCCAGGGCTATGGCTACACCTTC
cdr3_aa: CAWTPQGYGYTF

j_call: TRBJ2-7
d_call: TRBD1
v_call: TRBV30
clone_size: once
cdr3_nt: TGTGCCTGGACACGTGGACAGGGCGCTACCTACGAGCAGTACTTC
cdr3_aa: CAWTRGQGATYEQYF

j_call: TRBJ1-2
d_call: .
v_call: TRBV25-1
clone_size: .
cdr3_nt: TGTGCCAGCAGTGAATTAGCACCGGAGTATGGCTACACCTTC
cdr3_aa: CASSELAPEYGYTF

j_call: TRBJ1-2
d_call: .
v_call: TRBV30
clone_size: .
cdr3_nt: TGTGCCTGGAGTGTACAAGGGACTTATGGCTACACCTTC
cdr3_aa: CAWSVQGTYGYTF

j_call: TRBJ1-2
d_call: .
v_call: TRBV19
clone_size: .
cdr3_nt: TGTGCCAGTAGTATAGGAGAGCGGGGCTACACCTTC
cdr3_aa: CASSIGERGYTF

j_call: TRBJ2-5
d_call: .
v_call: TRBV6-5
clone_size: .
cdr3_nt: TGTGCCAGCAGTCCCCCCGGGTCGGTAGAGACCCAGTACTTC
cdr3_aa: CASSPPGSVETQYF

j_call: TRBJ2-6
d_call: .
v_call: TRBV7-8
clone_size: once
cdr3_nt: TGTGCCAGCACCCGAAAGAGAACCACCTCTGGGGCCAACGTCCTGACTTTC
cdr3_aa: CASTRKRTTSGANVLTF

j_call: TRBJ2-3
d_call: TRBD2
v_call: TRBV6-4
clone_size: .
cdr3_nt: TGTGCCAGCAGCATTAGCGGGAGTCCCACAGATACGCAGTATTTT
cdr3_aa: CASSISGSPTDTQYF

j_call: TRBJ2-2
d_call: .
v_call: TRBV29-1
clone_size: .
cdr3_nt: TGCAGCGTTGCGGGAGGGACAGCGAACACCGGGGAGCTGTTTTTT
cdr3_aa: CSVAGGTANTGELFF

j_call: TRBJ1-2
d_call: TRBD1
v_call: TRBV4-2
clone_size: .
cdr3_nt: TGTGCCAGCAGCCGGGGACCGGACAGGGAATCATATGGCTACACCTTC
cdr3_aa: CASSRGPDRESYGYTF

j_call: TRBJ1-6
d_call: .
v_call: TRBV15
clone_size: .
cdr3_nt: TGTGCCACCAGGACTGGGGGGGCTGGGGGATCACCCCTCCACTTT
cdr3_aa: CATRTGGAGGSPLHF

j_call: TRBJ1-5
d_call: .
v_call: TRBV6-2/TRBV6-3
clone_size: few
cdr3_nt: TGTGCCAGCAGTTACAGAGGTCGGAATCAGCCCCAGCATTTT
cdr3_aa: CASSYRGRNQPQHF

j_call: TRBJ2-4
d_call: .
v_call: TRBV9
clone_size: once
cdr3_nt: TGTGCCAGCAGCGTAGATGCCAGAGCCAAAAACATTCAGTACTTC
cdr3_aa: CASSVDARAKNIQYF

j_call: TRBJ1-5
d_call: TRBD1
v_call: TRBV19
clone_size: once
cdr3_nt: TGTGCCAGTAGTGAAGGACAGGCAAGCCAGCCCCAGCATTTT
cdr3_aa: CASSEGQASQPQHF

j_call: TRBJ2-7
d_call: TRBD1
v_call: TRBV6-5
clone_size: .
cdr3_nt: TGTGCCAGCAACCCGGGACAGAACTCCTACGAGCAGTACTTC
cdr3_aa: CASNPGQNSYEQYF

j_call: TRBJ1-1
d_call: TRBD1
v_call: TRBV16
clone_size: .
cdr3_nt: TGTGCCAGCAGCCAATTTCAGGGGGCGATGAACACTGAAGCTTTCTTT
cdr3_aa: CASSQFQGAMNTEAFF

j_call: TRBJ1-1
d_call: .
v_call: TRBV5-1
clone_size: once
cdr3_nt: TGCGCCAGCACCCTACAGTTTAACACTGAAGCTTTCTTT
cdr3_aa: CASTLQFNTEAFF

j_call: TRBJ2-7
d_call: .
v_call: TRBV28
clone_size: .
cdr3_nt: TGTGCCAGCAGTTTCTATCGGTCAAGCTCCTACGAGCAGTACTTC
cdr3_aa: CASSFYRSSSYEQYF

j_call: TRBJ1-4
d_call: TRBD1
v_call: TRBV7-8
clone_size: once
cdr3_nt: TGTGCCAGCAGCTTGTACCAGGGACAGAAAGTGGAAAAACTGTTTTTT
cdr3_aa: CASSLYQGQKVEKLFF

j_call: TRBJ1-6
d_call: TRBD1
v_call: TRBV7-2
clone_size: .
cdr3_nt: TGTGCCAGCAGCTTAGTTAACCAGGGGGATTTCTGGTCCCTCCACTTT
cdr3_aa: CASSLVNQGDFWSLHF

j_call: TRBJ1-5
d_call: TRBD1
v_call: TRBV9
clone_size: .
cdr3_nt: TGTGCCAGCAGCACGGGACAGAATAGCAATCAGCCCCAGCATTTT
cdr3_aa: CASSTGQNSNQPQHF

j_call: TRBJ2-3
d_call: TRBD1
v_call: TRBV5-1
clone_size: .
cdr3_nt: TGCGCCAGCAGCTTGGCCGGCCAGGGGGTCTCAGATACGCAGTATTTT
cdr3_aa: CASSLAGQGVSDTQYF